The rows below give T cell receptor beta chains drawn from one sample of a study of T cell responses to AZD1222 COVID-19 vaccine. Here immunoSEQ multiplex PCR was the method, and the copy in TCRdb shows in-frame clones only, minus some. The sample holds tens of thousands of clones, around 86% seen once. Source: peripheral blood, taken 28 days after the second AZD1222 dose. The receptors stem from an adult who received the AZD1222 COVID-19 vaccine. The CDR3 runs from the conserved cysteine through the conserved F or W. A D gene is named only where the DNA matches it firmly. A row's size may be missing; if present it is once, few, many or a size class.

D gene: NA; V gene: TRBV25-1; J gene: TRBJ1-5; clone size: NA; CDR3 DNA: TGTGCCAGCAGTGACCCCCGGGTCGGGGCTCAGCCCCAGCATTTT; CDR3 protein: CASSDPRVGAQPQHF
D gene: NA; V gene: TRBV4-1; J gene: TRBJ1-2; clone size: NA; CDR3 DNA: TGCGCCAGCCGCGGGGGAATCTATGGCTACACCTTC; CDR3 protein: CASRGGIYGYTF
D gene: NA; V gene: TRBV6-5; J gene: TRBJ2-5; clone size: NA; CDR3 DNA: TGTGCCACCCGGACAGAAGAGACCCAGTACTTC; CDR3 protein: CATRTEETQYF
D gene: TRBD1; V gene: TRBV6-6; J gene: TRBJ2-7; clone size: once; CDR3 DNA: TGTGCCAGCGACCCGGGACAGGGTACCTACGAGCAGTACTTC; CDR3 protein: CASDPGQGTYEQYF
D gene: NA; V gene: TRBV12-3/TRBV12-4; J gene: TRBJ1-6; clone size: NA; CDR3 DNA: TGTGCCAGCAGTCCCGAAAGGGGACGAGCCCTCCACTTT; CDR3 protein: CASSPERGRALHF
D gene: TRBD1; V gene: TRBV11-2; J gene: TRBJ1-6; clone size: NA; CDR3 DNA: TGTGCCAGCAGCTTAGCGGGGGGCCTTCAGGGGGTCCTCCACTTT; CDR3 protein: CASSLAGGLQGVLHF
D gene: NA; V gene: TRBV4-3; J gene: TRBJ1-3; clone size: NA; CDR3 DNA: TGCGCCAGCAGCCATCAACCGCCGGGAAACACCATATATTTT; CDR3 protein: CASSHQPPGNTIYF
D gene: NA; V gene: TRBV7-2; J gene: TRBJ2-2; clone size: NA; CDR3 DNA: TGTGCCAGCAGCTCGACACAGGGGAACACCGGGGAGCTGTTTTTT; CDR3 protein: CASSSTQGNTGELFF
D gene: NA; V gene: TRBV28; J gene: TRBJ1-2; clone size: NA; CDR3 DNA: TGTGCCAGCAACCCTGGGTATGGCTACACCTTC; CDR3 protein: CASNPGYGYTF
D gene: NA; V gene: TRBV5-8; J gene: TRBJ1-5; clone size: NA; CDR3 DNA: TGTGCCAGCAGCTCACTGAACGGGGCAGGCCAGCCCCAGCATTTT; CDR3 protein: CASSSLNGAGQPQHF
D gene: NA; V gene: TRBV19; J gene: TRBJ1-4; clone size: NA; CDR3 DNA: TGTGCCAGTAGCGCAGGGGTTTCCTGGGAAAAACTGTTTTTT; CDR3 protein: CASSAGVSWEKLFF
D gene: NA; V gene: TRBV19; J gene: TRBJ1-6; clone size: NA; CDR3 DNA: TGTGCCAGTAGTATTTCGGGGATCGATTCACCCCTCCACTTT; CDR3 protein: CASSISGIDSPLHF
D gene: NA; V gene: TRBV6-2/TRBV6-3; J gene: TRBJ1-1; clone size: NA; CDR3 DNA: TGTGCCAGCAGTTACTCAGGGATCGGGGTAGACACTGAAGCTTTCTTT; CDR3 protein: CASSYSGIGVDTEAFF
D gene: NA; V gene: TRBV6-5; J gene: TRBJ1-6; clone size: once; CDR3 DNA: TGTGCCAGCAGGGGGGGGAGCACCACCCTCCACTTT; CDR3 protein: CASRGGSTTLHF
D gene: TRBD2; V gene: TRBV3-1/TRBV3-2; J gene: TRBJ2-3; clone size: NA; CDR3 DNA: TGTGCCAGCAGCCTGAGCGGGGGTGGGACAGATACGCAGTATTTT; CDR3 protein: CASSLSGGGTDTQYF
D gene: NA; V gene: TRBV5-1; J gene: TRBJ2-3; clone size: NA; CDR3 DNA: TGCGCCAGCTTTTTGAATAGCGAGAACACAGATACGCAGTATTTT; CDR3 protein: CASFLNSENTDTQYF
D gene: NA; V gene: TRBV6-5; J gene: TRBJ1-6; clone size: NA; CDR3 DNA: TGTGCCCGGGGCAGGGGTAATACGAATTCACCCCTCCACTTT; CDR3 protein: CARGRGNTNSPLHF
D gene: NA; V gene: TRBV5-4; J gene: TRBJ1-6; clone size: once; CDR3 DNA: TGTGCCAGCAGCTTGGCGGGCAGGGATAGTTCACCCCTCCACTTT; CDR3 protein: CASSLAGRDSSPLHF
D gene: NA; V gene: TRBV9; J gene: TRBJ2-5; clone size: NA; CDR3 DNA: TGTGCCAGCAGCCCTGGGGCGGGGGCGCAAGAGACCCAGTACTTC; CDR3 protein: CASSPGAGAQETQYF
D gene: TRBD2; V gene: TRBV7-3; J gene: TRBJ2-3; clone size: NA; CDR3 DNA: TGTGCCAGCAGCTTAAAGTCTAGCGGGGGCCCAGATACGCAGTATTTT; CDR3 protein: CASSLKSSGGPDTQYF
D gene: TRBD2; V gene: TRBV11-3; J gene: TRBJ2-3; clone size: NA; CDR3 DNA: TGTGCCAGCAGCTTATTCGGGGGGTCAGGTACGCAGTATTTT; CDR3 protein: CASSLFGGSGTQYF
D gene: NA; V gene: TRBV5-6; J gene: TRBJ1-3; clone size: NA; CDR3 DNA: TGTGCCAGCAGCTTGGTCGCCGGGGCCGCGAGCTCTGGAAACACCATATATTTT; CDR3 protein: CASSLVAGAASSGNTIYF
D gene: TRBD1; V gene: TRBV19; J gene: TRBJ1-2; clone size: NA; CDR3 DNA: TGTGCCAGTAGTTCCCGGGACAGGAGCTACACCTTC; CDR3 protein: CASSSRDRSYTF
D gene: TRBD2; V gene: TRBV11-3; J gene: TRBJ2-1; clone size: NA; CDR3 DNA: TGTGCCAGCAGCCCCTCCCCGAGCGGGGGGGCCGATGAGCAGTTCTTC; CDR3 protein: CASSPSPSGGADEQFF
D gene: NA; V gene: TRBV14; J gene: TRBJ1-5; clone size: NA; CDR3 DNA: TGTGCCAGCAGCCAAGCCCCCCGAGTCCCCCAGCATTTT; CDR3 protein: CASSQAPRVPQHF
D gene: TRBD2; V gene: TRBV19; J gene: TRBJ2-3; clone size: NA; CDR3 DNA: TGTGCCAGTACTCTAGCGGGGGGAGCCAGCACAGATACGCAGTATTTT; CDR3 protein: CASTLAGGASTDTQYF
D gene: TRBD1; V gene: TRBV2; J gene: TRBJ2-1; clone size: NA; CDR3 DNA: TGTGCCAGCAGTCCGACAGGGCTATCCTACAATGAGCAGTTCTTC; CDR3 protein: CASSPTGLSYNEQFF
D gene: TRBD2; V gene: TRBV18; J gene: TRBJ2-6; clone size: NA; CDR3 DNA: TGTGCCAGCTCTAACGCGGGGGTTGGGGCCAACGTCCTGACTTTC; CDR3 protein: CASSNAGVGANVLTF
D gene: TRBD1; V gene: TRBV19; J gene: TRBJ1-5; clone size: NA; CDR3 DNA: TGTGCCAGTAGTTCCCTTCGGACAGGCGTGCGGCAGCCCCAGCATTTT; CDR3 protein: CASSSLRTGVRQPQHF
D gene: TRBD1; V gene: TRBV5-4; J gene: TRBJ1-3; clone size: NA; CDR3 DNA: TGTGCCAGCAGCTACCGGGACAGGGGAGCAAACACCATATATTTT; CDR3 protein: CASSYRDRGANTIYF
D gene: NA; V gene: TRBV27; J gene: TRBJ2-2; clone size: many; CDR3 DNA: TGTGCCAGCAGTTTCGGGTCGTCCTCGGGGGAGCTGTTTTTT; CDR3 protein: CASSFGSSSGELFF
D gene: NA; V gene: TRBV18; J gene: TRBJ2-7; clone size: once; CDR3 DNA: TGTGCCAGCTCACCTAGGACCGAATCCTACGAGCAGTACTTC; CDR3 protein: CASSPRTESYEQYF
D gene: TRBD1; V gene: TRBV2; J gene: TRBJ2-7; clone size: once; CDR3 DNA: TGTGCCAGCAGTGAAGCGCTAGGACAGGGGGCCGACGAGCAGTACTTC; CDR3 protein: CASSEALGQGADEQYF
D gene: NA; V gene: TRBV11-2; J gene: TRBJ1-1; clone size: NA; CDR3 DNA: TGTGCCAGCAGCCTAAGCGGTGGGAACACTGAAGCTTTCTTT; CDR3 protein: CASSLSGGNTEAFF
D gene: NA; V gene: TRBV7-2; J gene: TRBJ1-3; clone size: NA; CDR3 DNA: TGTGCCAGCAGCCAACAGGGTCGGTCTGGAAACACCATATATTTT; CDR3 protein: CASSQQGRSGNTIYF
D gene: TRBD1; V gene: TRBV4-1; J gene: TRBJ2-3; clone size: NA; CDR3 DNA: TGCGCCAGCAGCGGGACAGCTAGCACAGATACGCAGTATTTT; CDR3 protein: CASSGTASTDTQYF
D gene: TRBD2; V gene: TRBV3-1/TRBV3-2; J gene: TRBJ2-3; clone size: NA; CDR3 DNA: TGTGCCAGCAGCCCTCTTCAAGCGGGGGGCCCGGATACGCAGTATTTT; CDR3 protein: CASSPLQAGGPDTQYF
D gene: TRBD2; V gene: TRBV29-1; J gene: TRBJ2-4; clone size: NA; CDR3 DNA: TGCAGCGCAGTAGCGGGGGTGGTTTACTTC; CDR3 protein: CSAVAGVVYF
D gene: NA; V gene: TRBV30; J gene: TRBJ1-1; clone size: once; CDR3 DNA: TGTGCCTGCCAGGGGAACACTGAAGCTTTCTTT; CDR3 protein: CACQGNTEAFF
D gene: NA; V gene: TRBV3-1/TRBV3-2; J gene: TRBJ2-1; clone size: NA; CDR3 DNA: TGTGCCAGCAGCCAAGATTCCCTAAGGGTGACTGAAGACTTCGACAGACGGGATGAGCAGTTCTTC; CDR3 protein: CASSQDSLRVTEDFDRRDEQFF
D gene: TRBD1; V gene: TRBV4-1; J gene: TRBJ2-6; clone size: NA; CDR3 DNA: TGCGCCAGCAGCCAGGGACAGGGTTATGGGGCCAACGTCCTGACTTTC; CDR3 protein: CASSQGQGYGANVLTF
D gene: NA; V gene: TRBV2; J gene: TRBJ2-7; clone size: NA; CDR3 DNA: TGTGCCAGCAGTGAATACTCGGGAATTGGGGACCCAAGCTACGAGCAGTACTTC; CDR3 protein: CASSEYSGIGDPSYEQYF
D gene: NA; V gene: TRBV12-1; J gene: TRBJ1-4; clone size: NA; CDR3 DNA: TGTGCCAGCAGCCTGCTAATCCGTCCAGGGTGGGAAGAAAAACTGTTTTTT; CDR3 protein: CASSLLIRPGWEEKLFF
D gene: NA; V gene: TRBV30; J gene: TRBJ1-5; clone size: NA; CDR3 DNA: TGTGCCTGGAGTCTAGGTGTGGGTCAGCCCCAGCATTTT; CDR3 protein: CAWSLGVGQPQHF
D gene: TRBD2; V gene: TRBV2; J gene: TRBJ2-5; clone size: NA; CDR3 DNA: TGTGCCAGCAGTGAAGCTCGGGGACCTAGCGGGGGCTCCTCGGGAGAGACCCAGTACTTC; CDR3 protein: CASSEARGPSGGSSGETQYF
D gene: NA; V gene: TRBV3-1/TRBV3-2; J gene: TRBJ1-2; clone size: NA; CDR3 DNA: TGTGCCAGCAGCCGGAGTGCCTATGGCTACACCTTC; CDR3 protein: CASSRSAYGYTF
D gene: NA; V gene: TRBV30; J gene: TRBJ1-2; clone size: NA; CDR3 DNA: TGTGCCTGGAGTGTACTCCGAGGCTACACCTTC; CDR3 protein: CAWSVLRGYTF
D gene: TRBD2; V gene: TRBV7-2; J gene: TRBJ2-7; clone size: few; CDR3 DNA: TGTGCCAGCAGCCTTGGGACTAGCGGGGGGTGGGAGCAGTACTTC; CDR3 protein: CASSLGTSGGWEQYF
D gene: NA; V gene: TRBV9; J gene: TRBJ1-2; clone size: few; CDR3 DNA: TGTGCCAGCAGCCTACAGGTTAACTATGGCTACACCTTC; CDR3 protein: CASSLQVNYGYTF
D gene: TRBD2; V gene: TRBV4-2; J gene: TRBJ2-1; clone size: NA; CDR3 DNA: TGTGCCAGCAGCCAAGAAGTTGGCGGGGGCAATGAGCAGTTCTTC; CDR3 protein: CASSQEVGGGNEQFF
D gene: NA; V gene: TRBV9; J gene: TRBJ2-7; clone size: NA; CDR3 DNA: TGTGCCAGCAGCCCCTCCCTTTGGGGCTACGAGCAGTACTTC; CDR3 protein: CASSPSLWGYEQYF